The 13 T cell receptor beta chains below all came from one sample that was sequenced in a study of T cell responses to AZD1222 COVID-19 vaccine. Assay used: immunoSEQ multiplex PCR; TCRdb lists only in-frame clones, some missing. The data hold more than 50,000 clones, with 80% to 90% observed a single time. The source was peripheral blood, collected on day 0 of AZD1222 vaccination. The receptor set was obtained from an adult in good health.

The chain is built from TRBV18 and TRBJ2-7; 7 bases agree with TRBD2. V lost 0 bases and J lost 3; bases outside the gene matches: 2. This CDR3 contains 14 residues. Germline loops: CDR1 KGHSH, CDR2 LQKENI. This CDR3 is CASSPPGTNYEQYF. As DNA, the CDR3 is TGTGCCAGCTCACCACCAGGGACTAACTACGAGCAGTACTTC. The entire variable domain, with the rest obtained from reference TRBV18 and TRBJ2-7, is as follows: NAGVMQNPRHLVRRRGQEARLRCSPMKGHSHVYWYRQLPEEGLKFMVYLQKENIIDESGMPKERFSAEFPKEGPSILRIQQVVRGDSAAYFCASSPPGTNYEQYFGPGTRLTVT.

This chain links TRBV4-2 with TRBJ2-7, with TRBD1 as a possible D gene (6 bases). The germline V and J ends were trimmed by 0 bases and 7 bases, with 19 bases remaining between them. Per the germline V gene, CDR1 is LGHNA and CDR2 is YNFKEQ. The CDR3 is 16 residues long. The CDR3 nucleotides read TGTGCCAGCAGCCAAGACAGGGGCCTCTATGGATGGGAGCAGTACTTC. It specifies CASSQDRGLYGWEQYF.

V gene TRBV7-9 combines with J gene TRBJ1-2; D gene unclear. The CDR3 is 13 amino acids. Germline CDR1 SEHNR, CDR2 FQNEAQ (reference sequence). Trimming stripped 1 base from V and 7 bases from J, with 10 bases between. The CDR3 protein is CASSLVELGGYTF. The DNA of the CDR3 is TGTGCCAGCAGCTTAGTGGAGTTGGGTGGCTACACCTTC.

V usage is TRBV5-1 and J usage is TRBJ1-4; 9 nucleotides agree with TRBD1. The CDR3 extends over 16 amino acids. J lost 1 base, V lost 4 bases, and 5 bases had no gene match. Germline CDR1 and CDR2: SGHRS and YFSETQ. This CDR3 reads CASSMTGGGTNEKLFF. CDR3 bases: TGCGCCAGCAGCATGACAGGGGGAGGAACTAATGAAAAACTGTTTTTT.

The chain carries TRBV12-3 or TRBV12-4 and TRBJ2-1; the D is unclear. V was clipped by 3 bases and J by 8 bases, with 5 bases between them. CDR3 size: 11 residues. CDR3 region: CASSFSYEQFF. CDR3 DNA sequence: TGTGCCAGCAGTTTTTCCTATGAGCAGTTCTTC.

This clone was seen just once. This sequence joins TRBV3-1 (or the pseudogene TRBV3-2) and TRBJ1-2; maybe TRBD1 (5 bases). The CDR3 runs to 15 residues. Trimming removed 2 bases at V and 4 bases at J, with 14 bases between. Germline V lookup: CDR1 LGHDT, CDR2 YNNKEL (reference sequence). The CDR3 DNA is TGTGCCAGCAGCCAAAGGGGACGTGGTGTCTATGGCTACACCTTC. Translation gives CASSQRGRGVYGYTF.

J is TRBJ1-5 and V is TRBV6-1; D gene uncertain. V lost 1 base to trimming and J lost 6 bases, with 4 bases between them. Germline CDR1 reads MNHNS; CDR2 reads SASEGT. The CDR3 runs 12 residues. The DNA of the CDR3 is TGTGCCAGCAGTGAAGGAGGTCAGCCCCAGCATTTT. Residues: CASSEGGQPQHF.

V gene TRBV3-1 (or the pseudogene TRBV3-2) combines with J gene TRBJ2-5; TRBD2 aligns across 10 bases. CDR1 and CDR2 from the germline V gene are LGHDT and YNNKEL (reference sequence). The CDR3 sequence is 15 residues long. The ends lost 2 bases at V and 2 bases at J; junction bases unmatched: 2. In DNA form, the CDR3 reads TGTGCCAGCAGCCAAAGCGGGGGGGGTCAAGAGACCCAGTACTTC. Its translation: CASSQSGGGQETQYF.

This chain joins TRBV7-9 and TRBJ1-4; 7 bases are a match to TRBD1. V dropped 7 bases and J dropped 8; count of bases not matched to a gene: 19. Per the germline V gene, CDR1 is SEHNR and CDR2 is FQNEAQ (reference sequence). The CDR3 loop spans 17 amino acids. The CDR3 loop is CASIREGGNRGSEKLFF. The CDR3 region has the DNA TGTGCCAGCATCCGTGAAGGGGGCAACAGGGGCAGCGAAAAACTGTTTTTT.

V usage is TRBV7-9 and J usage is TRBJ1-1, with D hard to call. Trimming left V 5 bases short and J 1 base short, with 17 bases between. CDR1 is SEHNR and CDR2 is FQNEAQ in the germline V gene (reference sequence). The CDR3 consists of 16 residues. CDR3 protein: CASSPWVGPKNTEAFF. For the CDR3, the DNA is TGTGCCAGCAGCCCATGGGTCGGGCCTAAGAACACTGAAGCTTTCTTT.

This chain connects TRBV19 to TRBJ1-6, with TRBD1 matching over 9 bases. CDR1 is LNHDA and CDR2 is SQIVND in the germline V gene (reference sequence). The J segment lost 10 bases and the V segment lost 5 bases, leaving 12 bases of the junction unmatched. The CDR3 runs to 16 residues. The CDR3 sequence is CASSPTRQGTGSPLHF. The CDR3 coding sequence is TGTGCCAGTAGTCCCACTCGGCAGGGGACAGGGTCACCCCTCCACTTT.

The chain employs TRBV20-1 and TRBJ1-6, with a weak D call TRBD1 (5 bases). Trimming left V 3 bases short and J 2 bases short, with 20 bases between. The V gene's germline CDR1 is DFQATT and CDR2 SNEGSKA (reference sequence). The CDR3 length is 18 residues. CDR3 region: CSASLGGGRTAYNSPLHF. As DNA, the CDR3 is TGCAGTGCTAGTCTCGGGGGTGGGCGGACGGCCTATAATTCACCCCTCCACTTT.

The J gene is TRBJ1-2, the V gene TRBV4-1, with D possibly matching TRBD1 (5 bases). V lost 4 bases, J lost 7 bases, and 19 bases lay in between. The germline V gene encodes CDR1 MGHRA and CDR2 YSYEKL. The CDR3 extends over 15 amino acids. The CDR3 region has the DNA TGCGCCAGCAGCCCCGGGACGGGGAATTTAGGTGGCTACACCTTC. Its translation: CASSPGTGNLGGYTF.